The next 10 T cell receptor beta chains were all read from a single sample in a study of T-cell memory formation after mild COVID-19. One entry per CDR3 protein, called by TCRdb with MiXCR from the 5' RACE reads. The sample holds roughly 300,000 distinct CDR3 sequences, roughly 17% seen once. The sample taken for sequencing was PBMCs or a T cell subset sorted from them (not recorded which). The receptors stem from a man younger than 30 who had mild COVID-19 (a few samples of this study predate the infection). Cell type and time point are not known.

The rearrangement links TRBV11-2 to TRBJ2-1; 12 positions match TRBD2. The CDR3 has 17 residues. Germline V lookup: CDR1 SGHAT, CDR2 FQNNGV. The trim removed 0 bases at V and 2 bases at J, leaving 2 bases unmatched. In nucleotides, the CDR3 is TGTGCCAGCAGCTTAGAGGCTAGCGGGGGGGCCTACAATGAGCAGTTCTTC. Translated: CASSLEASGGAYNEQFF. Complete variable domain (other parts from reference TRBV11-2 and TRBJ2-1): EAGVAQSPRYKIIEKRQSVAFWCNPISGHATLYWYQQILGQGPKLLIQFQNNGVVDDSQLPKDRFSAERLKGVDSTLKIQPAKLEDSAVYLCASSLEASGGAYNEQFFGPGTRLTVL.

The chain employs TRBV10-3 and TRBJ2-6, with D hard to call. The CDR3 extends over 16 amino acids. Trimming cost V 4 bases and J 0 bases, with 10 bases left between them. CDR1 and CDR2 from the germline V gene are ENHRY and SYGVKD. The CDR3 sequence: CAISGTAGSGANVLTF. Written as DNA, the CDR3 is TGTGCCATCAGTGGTACCGCAGGCTCTGGGGCCAACGTCCTGACTTTC.

The chain links TRBV6-1 to TRBJ2-3, with 8 nucleotides matching TRBD1. V trimming: 2 bases; J trimming: 2 bases; junction bases outside the gene matches: 6. CDR1 is MNHNS, CDR2 SASEGT, per germline. The CDR3 totals 16 residues. The CDR3 coding sequence is TGTGCCAGCAGTGAAAGGAAGGACAGGGTCACAGATACGCAGTATTTT. Translating gives CASSERKDRVTDTQYF.

The genes are TRBV30 and TRBJ1-2, with D possibly matching TRBD1 (5 bases). The germline V gene has CDR1 GTSNPN and CDR2 SVGIG (reference sequence). CDR3 length: 14 amino acids. V was pared by 4 bases and J by 6 bases, with 18 bases between. The CDR3: CAWTESWGRNGYTF. In DNA, the CDR3 is TGTGCCTGGACGGAGAGTTGGGGACGAAATGGCTACACCTTC.

This rearrangement joins TRBV4-1 to TRBJ1-2; a weak D match, TRBD1 (5 bases). Germline CDR1 and CDR2: MGHRA and YSYEKL. The CDR3 sequence is 12 residues long. V gave up 1 base and J gave up 5 bases, with 5 bases separating them. The CDR3 spells CASSQAGYGYTF. The CDR3 coding sequence is TGCGCCAGCAGCCAAGCAGGGTATGGCTACACCTTC.

This clonotype was observed a few times. The J gene is TRBJ1-2, the V gene TRBV12-3 or TRBV12-4; TRBD1 is a possible D gene (5 bases). CDR3 length: 14 residues. Trimming shortened V by 8 bases and J by 8 bases, and 21 bases separated the two germline ends. CDR3 amino acids: CASGYGGVPRGYTF. In nucleotides, the CDR3 is TGTGCCAGCGGCTATGGGGGGGTTCCGCGCGGCTACACCTTC.

The chain employs TRBV15 and TRBJ2-5, with TRBD2 as a possible D gene (6 bases). Per germline, CDR1 LNHNV and CDR2 YYDKDF (reference sequence). V was cut by 4 bases and J by 2 bases, with 8 bases left in between. This CDR3 is built from 13 residues. The CDR3 loop reads CATSTEGQETQYF. The CDR3 bases are TGTGCCACCAGCACGGAGGGGCAAGAGACCCAGTACTTC.

This clonotype was counted a few times. The chain couples TRBV4-1 to TRBJ1-6; D is unresolved. This CDR3 spans 16 amino acids. Germline V gene data show CDR1 as MGHRA and CDR2 as YSYEKL. V was trimmed by 6 bases and J by 2 bases, leaving 14 bases between them. CDR3 in amino acids: CASRGVVAAYNSPLHF. The CDR3 bases are TGCGCCAGCAGGGGAGTCGTAGCAGCCTATAATTCACCCCTCCACTTT.

A few counts support this clonotype. This chain connects TRBV4-1 to TRBJ2-5, with TRBD2 matching 8 bases. The CDR3 is made up of 15 amino acids. Per germline, CDR1 MGHRA and CDR2 YSYEKL. With V trimmed by 3 bases and J by 14 bases, 17 bases remained unmatched. The CDR3 DNA sequence: TGCGCCAGCAGCCAGGGTGGAGGGCGGCGGGGGGCCCTTTACTTC. It is translated as CASSQGGGRRGALYF.

This clonotype was seen more than once but under ten times. The chain employs TRBV6-2 or TRBV6-3 and TRBJ2-7; TRBD1 matches 10 bases. The CDR3 extends over 13 amino acids. Germline CDR1 is MNHEY and CDR2 is SVGEGT. The V gene end was trimmed by 5 bases and the J gene end by 5 bases; junction bases not matched to a gene: 3. CDR3: CASSGTGDNEQYV. Here the CDR3 DNA reads TGTGCCAGCAGTGGGACAGGGGACAACGAGCAGTACGTC.